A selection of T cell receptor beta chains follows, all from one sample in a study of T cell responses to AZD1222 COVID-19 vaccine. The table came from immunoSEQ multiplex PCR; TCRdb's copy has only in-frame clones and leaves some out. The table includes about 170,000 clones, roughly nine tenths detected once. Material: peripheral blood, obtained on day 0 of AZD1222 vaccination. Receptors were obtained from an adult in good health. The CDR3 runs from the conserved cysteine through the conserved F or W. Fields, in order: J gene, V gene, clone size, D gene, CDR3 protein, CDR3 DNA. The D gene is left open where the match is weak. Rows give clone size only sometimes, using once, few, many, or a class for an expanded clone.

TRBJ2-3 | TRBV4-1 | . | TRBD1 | CASSQVQGAGTQYF | TGCGCCAGCAGCCAAGTGCAGGGGGCGGGTACGCAGTATTTT
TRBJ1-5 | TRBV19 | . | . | CASSMGAGGNQPQHF | TGTGCCAGTAGTATGGGGGCTGGGGGCAATCAGCCCCAGCATTTT
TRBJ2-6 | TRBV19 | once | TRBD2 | CASALRTSGPQRANVLTF | TGTGCCAGCGCTCTGAGGACTAGCGGGCCCCAGAGGGCCAACGTCCTGACTTTC
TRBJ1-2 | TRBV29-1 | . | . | CSARGDNYGYTF | TGCAGCGCGAGAGGGGATAACTATGGCTACACCTTC
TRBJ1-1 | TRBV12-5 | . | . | CASGLIVQNTEAFF | TGTGCTAGTGGTTTGATAGTCCAGAACACTGAAGCTTTCTTT
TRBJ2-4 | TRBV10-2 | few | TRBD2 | CASMGGGAKNIQYF | TGCGCCAGCATGGGCGGGGGAGCCAAAAACATTCAGTACTTC
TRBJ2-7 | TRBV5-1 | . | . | CASSLGTEFPYEQYF | TGCGCCAGCAGCTTGGGGACAGAGTTCCCCTACGAGCAGTACTTC
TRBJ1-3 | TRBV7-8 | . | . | CASSFVFGDRPGNTIYF | TGTGCCAGCAGCTTTGTCTTTGGGGACCGGCCTGGAAACACCATATATTTT
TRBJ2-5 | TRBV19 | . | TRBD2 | CASSMGLAGFQETQYF | TGTGCCAGTAGTATGGGACTAGCGGGATTCCAAGAGACCCAGTACTTC
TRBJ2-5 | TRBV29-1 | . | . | CSVEDPRTVETQYF | TGCAGCGTTGAAGATCCAAGGACAGTAGAGACCCAGTACTTC
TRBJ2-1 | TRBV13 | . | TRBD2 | CASSLVARGSPILSSQFF | TGTGCCAGCAGCTTAGTGGCGCGGGGGAGCCCAATTCTCTCGTCGCAGTTCTTC